The 30 T cell receptor beta chains below were found in one sample sequenced in a study of shared clonotypes between healthy human individuals. TCRdb keeps only in-frame clones here, not all; method: immunoSEQ multiplex PCR. The table shows some 1.5 million clones, with 98% occurring only once. The sample was naive CD4+ T cells sorted from blood. The subset here: CD45RA+ positively selected. The receptors were sampled from a man younger than 40 in good health.

The chain links TRBV14 to TRBJ2-7; 9 bases are a match to TRBD2. Trimming at V came to 1 base and at J to 4 bases, leaving 8 bases not matched to a gene. There are 16 residues in the CDR3. Germline loops: CDR1 SGHDN, CDR2 FVKESK. The DNA for the CDR3 is TGTGCCAGCAGCCAAGGGCTAGCGGGGTCGGGGTACGAGCAGTACTTC. Protein sequence: CASSQGLAGSGYEQYF.

The gene calls are TRBV4-1 and TRBJ2-7, with 8 bases identical to TRBD1. Trimming took 4 bases from V and 4 from J; bases not matched to a gene: 12. From germline, CDR1 is MGHRA and CDR2 YSYEKL. This CDR3 contains 16 residues. CDR3 in amino acids: CASSRTPGQVGYEQYF. The CDR3, as DNA: TGCGCCAGCAGCCGCACCCCGGGACAGGTGGGATACGAGCAGTACTTC.

The chain is built from TRBV11-2 and TRBJ2-5, with D maybe TRBD2 (6 bases). The CDR3 contains 15 residues. Germline CDR1 SGHAT, CDR2 FQNNGV. Trimming removed 3 bases from V and 5 bases from J, with 16 bases in between. In DNA form, the CDR3 reads TGTGCCAGCAGCTTGGGCTATTCGGGGGTGGAGACCCAGTACTTC. It codes for CASSLGYSGVETQYF.

This rearrangement joins TRBV20-1 to TRBJ2-7, with D unresolved. The CDR3 contains 11 residues. Trimming cost V 0 bases and J 9 bases, with 9 bases left between them. Germline V lookup: CDR1 DFQATT, CDR2 SNEGSKA (reference sequence). This CDR3 is CSARDPPGQYF. The CDR3 DNA reads as TGCAGTGCTAGAGACCCGCCGGGGCAGTACTTC.

CDR3: CASSDSGAVYNEQFF. Here the CDR3 DNA reads TGCGCCAGCAGTGACTCAGGGGCTGTCTACAATGAGCAGTTCTTC. The genes are TRBV10-1 and TRBJ2-1; D perhaps matches TRBD1 (6 bases). CDR1 is WNHNN, CDR2 SYGVQD, per germline (reference sequence). Trimming left V 3 bases short and J 3 bases short, with 12 bases between. The CDR3 has 15 residues.

This chain connects TRBV7-2 to TRBJ2-3, with TRBD1 matching 8 bases. J gave up 0 bases and V 2 bases, and 4 bases lay outside the gene matches. Looked up from germline, CDR1 is SGHTA and CDR2 is FQGNSA. The CDR3 sequence is 16 residues long. CDR3 amino acids: CASSLRTGTSTDTQYF. CDR3 nucleotides: TGTGCCAGCAGCTTACGGACAGGGACCAGCACAGATACGCAGTATTTT.

The V and J genes are TRBV28 and TRBJ2-2; TRBD2 matches 12 bases. Looked up from germline, CDR1 is MDHEN and CDR2 is SYDVKM. This CDR3 spans 16 amino acids. Losses at the gene ends were 7 bases for V and 5 bases for J; bases not matched to a gene: 8. The CDR3 nucleotides read TGTGCCAGCACCCCGAGACTAGCGGGAGTTACCGGGGAGCTGTTTTTT. Protein product: CASTPRLAGVTGELFF.

V is TRBV7-8 and J is TRBJ1-5; no clear D gene. Germline V gene lookup returns CDR1 SGHVS and CDR2 FQNEAQ. V lost 4 bases and J lost 3, with 10 bases in between. The CDR3 loop spans 14 amino acids. This chain's CDR3 is CASSSSGPNQPQHF. The CDR3 DNA follows: TGTGCCAGCAGCTCCTCGGGCCCCAATCAGCCCCAGCATTTT.

The V gene is TRBV29-1, the J gene TRBJ2-7; 8 nucleotides line up with TRBD2. Trimming took 0 bases from V and 3 from J; bases not matched to a gene: 7. CDR1 and CDR2 (germline): SQVTM, ANQGSEA. The length of the CDR3 is 15 residues. The CDR3 DNA reads as TGCAGCGTTGAAGAAGGAATCGGGACTAGCTACGAGCAGTACTTC. The encoded protein is CSVEEGIGTSYEQYF.

The rearrangement joins TRBV27 to TRBJ2-5, with TRBD2 matching over 11 bases. CDR1 is MNHEY and CDR2 is SMNVEV in the germline V gene (reference sequence). Trimming at V came to 3 bases and at J to 5 bases, leaving 2 bases not matched to a gene. The CDR3 totals 14 residues. CDR3 protein: CASSFSGRAETQYF. In DNA, the CDR3 is TGTGCCAGCAGTTTTAGCGGGAGGGCGGAGACCCAGTACTTC.

J is TRBJ2-3 and V is TRBV7-6, with TRBD1 identical over 11 bases. The J segment lost 4 bases and the V segment lost 1 base, leaving 7 bases of the junction unmatched. This CDR3 contains 17 residues. Per germline, CDR1 SGHVS and CDR2 FNYEAQ. DNA for the CDR3: TGTGCCAGCAGCTTAGGGGCCGGGACAGGGGGACCAGATACGCAGTATTTT. Translating it yields CASSLGAGTGGPDTQYF.

Remarks on this clone: Other DNA sequences in this specimen translate into the identical CDR3. J is TRBJ2-1 and V is TRBV5-1; TRBD1 agrees at 10 bases. The CDR3 contains 15 residues. V dropped 4 bases and J dropped 3; count of bases not matched to a gene: 4. CDR1 is SGHRS and CDR2 is YFSETQ in the germline V gene. CDR3: CASSLRDRGYNEQFF. CDR3 DNA sequence: TGCGCCAGCAGCCTCCGGGACAGGGGCTACAATGAGCAGTTCTTC.

The genes are TRBV18 and TRBJ2-2, with D uncertain. Germline CDR1 and CDR2: KGHSH and LQKENI. Trimming removed 3 bases from V and 3 bases from J, with 11 bases in between. The length of the CDR3 is 15 residues. For the CDR3, the DNA is TGTGCCAGCTCACCTAGGGCCGCACACACCGGGGAGCTGTTTTTT. Encoded protein: CASSPRAAHTGELFF.

This chain uses TRBV6-1 with TRBJ2-7, with TRBD1 matching 7 bases. The trim removed 4 bases at V and 7 bases at J, leaving 10 bases unmatched. Per the germline V gene, CDR1 is MNHNS and CDR2 is SASEGT. The CDR3 sequence is 14 residues long. Written as DNA, the CDR3 is TGTGCCAGCAGTGCCCGGGACAGAGTGTCGGAGCAGTACTTC. Translated: CASSARDRVSEQYF.

The rearrangement joins TRBV5-1 to TRBJ2-7; 9 bases agree with TRBD1. This CDR3 comprises 14 residues. CDR1 and CDR2 (germline): SGHRS, YFSETQ. V lost 4 bases, J lost 1 base, and 3 bases stayed unmatched. CDR3: CASSVDRGSYEQYF. DNA of the CDR3: TGCGCCAGCAGCGTGGACAGGGGTTCCTACGAGCAGTACTTC.

The chain couples TRBV13 to TRBJ2-1, with 12 bases identical to TRBD2. The length of the CDR3 is 15 residues. V trimming: 1 base; J trimming: 9 bases; junction bases outside the gene matches: 4. Germline CDR1 and CDR2: PRHDT and FYEKMQ (reference sequence). CDR3 sequence (DNA): TGTGCCAGCAGCTTAGCTAGCGGGAGGGCCATTGAGCAGTTCTTC. This encodes CASSLASGRAIEQFF.

The chain uses TRBV15 and TRBJ2-3; 7 positions agree with TRBD2. Germline CDR1 reads LNHNV; CDR2 reads YYDKDF (reference sequence). V was clipped by 0 bases and J by 10 bases; unmatched bases: 19. The CDR3 is made up of 18 amino acids. CDR3 amino acids: CATSRDPLASGSLGAQYF. The DNA for the CDR3 is TGTGCCACCAGCAGAGATCCCTTGGCTAGCGGCTCCCTCGGCGCGCAGTATTTT.

The V call is TRBV4-3, the J call TRBJ2-3, with no clear D. CDR1 is LGHNA, CDR2 YSLEER, per germline. This CDR3 has 14 amino acids. With 0 bases removed from V and 6 bases from J, the gap between germline ends came to 10 bases. For the CDR3, the DNA is TGCGCCAGCAGCCAAGATATGTTCACGGATACGCAGTATTTT. This sequence encodes CASSQDMFTDTQYF.

CDR3 coding DNA: TGTGCCAGCAGTCCCCTTATCACTAGCAAGTCCTACGAGCAGTACTTC. It is translated as CASSPLITSKSYEQYF. The rearrangement joins TRBV6-6 to TRBJ2-7, with D perhaps matching TRBD2 (6 bases). CDR3 length: 16 amino acids. The V end was cut by 5 bases, the J end by 1 base, with 18 bases between. The germline CDR1 and CDR2 sequences are MNHNY and SVGAGI (reference sequence).

On this clone itself: Other DNA sequences in this sample translate to the same CDR3. The genes are TRBV29-1 and TRBJ2-7, with a weak D call TRBD2 (5 bases). Germline loops: CDR1 SQVTM, CDR2 ANQGSEA. Trimming took 3 bases from V and 3 from J, leaving 12 bases between them. The length of the CDR3 is 13 residues. CDR3 sequence (DNA): TGCAGCGTTGACCCCGGACGGGGCTACGAGCAGTACTTC. It yields the protein CSVDPGRGYEQYF.

The chain combines TRBV7-2 with TRBJ2-2, with 11 positions matching TRBD2. Losses at the gene ends were 4 bases for V and 4 bases for J; bases not matched to a gene: 11. The CDR3 has 18 amino acids. CDR1 is SGHTA, CDR2 FQGNSA, per germline. The CDR3 DNA reads TGTGCCAGCAGCTCCAGGACTAGCGGGCCGGTACGCACCGGGGAGCTGTTTTTT. Translating it yields CASSSRTSGPVRTGELFF. Using reference TRBV7-2 and TRBJ2-2 for the parts outside the CDR3, the full variable domain is GAGVSQSPSNKVTEKGKDVELRCDPISGHTALYWYRQSLGQGLEFLIYFQGNSAPDKSGLPSDRFSAERTGGSVSTLTIQRTQQEDSAVYLCASSSRTSGPVRTGELFFGEGSRLTVL.

The V gene is TRBV7-2, the J gene TRBJ1-2; a possible D gene is TRBD1 (6 bases). CDR1 SGHTA and CDR2 FQGNSA come from the germline V gene. The CDR3 runs to 13 residues. The V end was cut by 3 bases, the J end by 7 bases, with 12 bases between. The CDR3: CASSLKWGAGYTF. For the CDR3, the DNA is TGTGCCAGCAGCTTGAAGTGGGGGGCTGGCTACACCTTC. Combining the CDR3 with reference TRBV7-2 and TRBJ1-2 gives the whole variable domain GAGVSQSPSNKVTEKGKDVELRCDPISGHTALYWYRQSLGQGLEFLIYFQGNSAPDKSGLPSDRFSAERTGGSVSTLTIQRTQQEDSAVYLCASSLKWGAGYTFGSGTRLTVV.

The rearrangement uses TRBV18 and TRBJ2-7, with 8 bases that match TRBD1. Germline V lookup: CDR1 KGHSH, CDR2 LQKENI. The CDR3 runs 18 residues. J gave up 10 bases and V 6 bases, and 26 bases lay outside the gene matches. In nucleotides, the CDR3 is TGTGCCAGCTCCCAAACACCTCCCGCCGGGACAGGTTACGGGAGACAGTACTTC. This translates into CASSQTPPAGTGYGRQYF. The complete variable domain, with remaining parts taken from reference TRBV18 and TRBJ2-7, reads NAGVMQNPRHLVRRRGQEARLRCSPMKGHSHVYWYRQLPEEGLKFMVYLQKENIIDESGMPKERFSAEFPKEGPSILRIQQVVRGDSAAYFCASSQTPPAGTGYGRQYFGPGTRLTVT.

This clone was seen only once. This sequence joins TRBV7-2 and TRBJ2-7; tentative D call: TRBD1 (5 bases). Germline V gene data show CDR1 as SGHTA and CDR2 as FQGNSA. The CDR3 extends over 17 amino acids. V lost 5 bases and J 4 bases, leaving 24 bases between the germline ends. CDR3 loop: CASSPRFPGWGEYEQYF. In DNA form, the CDR3 reads TGTGCCAGCAGCCCCCGTTTCCCAGGGTGGGGTGAGTACGAGCAGTACTTC.

This clone was seen a few times. Other DNA sequences from this sample encode an identical CDR3 as well. In DNA form, the CDR3 reads TGCAGCGTTGAAGACAGGGCCTACGAGCAGTACTTC. It encodes CSVEDRAYEQYF. The rearrangement uses TRBV29-1 and TRBJ2-7; D may be TRBD1 (5 bases). Germline CDR1 is SQVTM and CDR2 is ANQGSEA. The CDR3 totals 12 residues. Trimming took 0 bases from V and 2 from J, leaving 5 bases between them.

This clone appeared once. The chain links TRBV9 to TRBJ2-1; TRBD1 aligns across 9 bases. The CDR3 runs to 14 residues. CDR1 is SGDLS and CDR2 is YYNGEE in the germline V gene. Unmatched junction bases numbered 3, after V lost 6 bases and J lost 2 bases. The CDR3 loop is CASTRDRAYNEQFF. The CDR3 nucleotides read TGTGCCAGCACCCGGGACAGGGCCTACAATGAGCAGTTCTTC.

The chain is built from TRBV4-1 and TRBJ1-2; 11 bases agree with TRBD1. The CDR3 has 17 amino acids. V lost 0 bases and J lost 0; bases outside the gene matches: 3. The germline gives CDR1 MGHRA, CDR2 YSYEKL. This CDR3 is CASSQERGQGANYGYTF. Here the CDR3 DNA reads TGCGCCAGCAGCCAAGAGAGGGGACAGGGGGCTAACTATGGCTACACCTTC.

This clone was detected once. The chain has TRBV11-2 and TRBJ1-1; 7 nucleotides match TRBD1. Germline CDR1 reads SGHAT; CDR2 reads FQNNGV. The CDR3 extends over 14 amino acids. The V segment lost 2 bases and the J segment 9 bases; nucleotides outside the gene matches: 9. CDR3 sequence: CASSLRPTGYQAFF. CDR3 bases: TGTGCCAGCAGCTTAAGGCCGACAGGGTACCAAGCTTTCTTT.

This clone was observed a single time. The rearrangement links TRBV5-6 to TRBJ2-3; D possibly corresponds to TRBD1 (5 bases). The CDR3 consists of 13 residues. Trimming stripped 0 bases from V and 7 bases from J, with 9 bases between. Germline V gene sequence: CDR1 SGHDT, CDR2 YYEEEE. This chain's CDR3 is CASSLDRSNTQYF. CDR3 coding DNA: TGTGCCAGCAGCTTGGACAGGTCTAATACGCAGTATTTT.

The gene calls are TRBV30 and TRBJ1-5; D is possibly TRBD1 (5 bases). V lost 1 base and J 6 bases, leaving 16 bases between the germline ends. CDR1 and CDR2 from the germline V gene are GTSNPN and SVGIG (reference sequence). The CDR3 totals 15 residues. The CDR3 spells CAWSAGRPGGQPQHF. The CDR3 nucleotides read TGTGCCTGGAGTGCGGGACGGCCGGGGGGTCAGCCCCAGCATTTT.